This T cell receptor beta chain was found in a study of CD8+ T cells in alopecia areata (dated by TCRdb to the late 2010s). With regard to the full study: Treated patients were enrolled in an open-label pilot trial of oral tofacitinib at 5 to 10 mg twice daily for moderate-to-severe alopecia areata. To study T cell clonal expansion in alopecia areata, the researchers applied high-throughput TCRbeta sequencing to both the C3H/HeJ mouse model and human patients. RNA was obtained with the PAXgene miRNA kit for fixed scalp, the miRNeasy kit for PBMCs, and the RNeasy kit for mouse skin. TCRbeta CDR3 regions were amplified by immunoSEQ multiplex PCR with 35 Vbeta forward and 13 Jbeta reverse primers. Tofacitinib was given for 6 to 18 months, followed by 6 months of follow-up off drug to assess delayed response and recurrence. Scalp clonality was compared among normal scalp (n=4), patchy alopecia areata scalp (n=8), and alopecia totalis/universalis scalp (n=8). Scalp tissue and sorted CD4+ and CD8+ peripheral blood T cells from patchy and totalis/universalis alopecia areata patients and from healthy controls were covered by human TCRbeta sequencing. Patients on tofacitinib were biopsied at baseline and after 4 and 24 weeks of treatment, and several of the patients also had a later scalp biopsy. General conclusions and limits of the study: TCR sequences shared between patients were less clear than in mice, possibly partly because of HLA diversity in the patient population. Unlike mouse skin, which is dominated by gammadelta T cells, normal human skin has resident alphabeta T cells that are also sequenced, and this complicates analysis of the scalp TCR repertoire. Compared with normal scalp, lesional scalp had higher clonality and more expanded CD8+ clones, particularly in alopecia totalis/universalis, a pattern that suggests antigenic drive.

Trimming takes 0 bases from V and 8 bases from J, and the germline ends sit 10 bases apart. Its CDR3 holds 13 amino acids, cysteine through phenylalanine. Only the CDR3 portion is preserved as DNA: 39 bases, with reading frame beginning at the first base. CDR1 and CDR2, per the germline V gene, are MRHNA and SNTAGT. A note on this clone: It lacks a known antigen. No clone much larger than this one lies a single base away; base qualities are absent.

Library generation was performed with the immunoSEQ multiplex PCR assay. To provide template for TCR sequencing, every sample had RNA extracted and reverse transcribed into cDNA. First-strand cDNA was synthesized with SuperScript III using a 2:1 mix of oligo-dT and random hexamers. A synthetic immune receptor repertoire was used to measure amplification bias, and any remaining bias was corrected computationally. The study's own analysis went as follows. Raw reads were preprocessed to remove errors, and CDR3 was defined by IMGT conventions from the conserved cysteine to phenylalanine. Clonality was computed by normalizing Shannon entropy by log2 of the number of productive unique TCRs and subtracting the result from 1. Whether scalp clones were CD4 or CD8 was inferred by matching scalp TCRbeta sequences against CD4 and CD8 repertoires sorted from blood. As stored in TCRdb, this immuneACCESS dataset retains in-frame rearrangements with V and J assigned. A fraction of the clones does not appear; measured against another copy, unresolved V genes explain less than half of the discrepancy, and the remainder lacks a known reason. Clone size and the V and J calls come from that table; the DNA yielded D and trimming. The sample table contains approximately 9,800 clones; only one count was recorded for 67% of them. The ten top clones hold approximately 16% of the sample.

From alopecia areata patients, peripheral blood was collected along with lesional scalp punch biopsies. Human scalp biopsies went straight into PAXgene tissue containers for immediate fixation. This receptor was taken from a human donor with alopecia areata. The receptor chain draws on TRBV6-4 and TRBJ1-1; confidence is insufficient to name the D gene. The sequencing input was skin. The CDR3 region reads CASSDSAGTEAFF. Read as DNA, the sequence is TGTGCCAGCAGTGACTCTGCGGGTACAGAAGCTTTCTTT.